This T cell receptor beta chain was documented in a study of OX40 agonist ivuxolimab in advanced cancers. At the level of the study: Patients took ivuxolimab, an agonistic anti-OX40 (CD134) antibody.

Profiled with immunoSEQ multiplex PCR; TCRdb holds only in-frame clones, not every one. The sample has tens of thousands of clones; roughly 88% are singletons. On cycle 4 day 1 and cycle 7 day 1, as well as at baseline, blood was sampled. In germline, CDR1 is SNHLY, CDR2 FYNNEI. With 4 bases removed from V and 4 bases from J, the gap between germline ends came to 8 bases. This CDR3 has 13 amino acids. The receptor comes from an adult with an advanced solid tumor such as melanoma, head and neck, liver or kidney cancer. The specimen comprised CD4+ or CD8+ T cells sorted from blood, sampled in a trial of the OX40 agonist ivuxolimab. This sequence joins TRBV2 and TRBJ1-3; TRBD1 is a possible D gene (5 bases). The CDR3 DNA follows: TGTGCCAGCAGTGCGGGACTCGGAAACACCATATATTTT. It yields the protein CASSAGLGNTIYF.